These 10 T cell receptor beta chains were all obtained from the same sample, sequenced in a study of beta chain features in type 1 diabetes. Study-level results: Shorter TCRB CDR3s, moderately but significantly so, marked every one of the four CD4+ subsets in Type 1 diabetes patients.

Their specific antigens are unknown. The whole isolated RNA underwent reverse transcription, so sequencing captured expressed TCRB transcripts. Assay used: immunoSEQ multiplex PCR; TCRdb lists only in-frame clones, some missing. The sample consists of about 150,000 clones, approximately 10% of them appearing once. Sequenced: central memory CD4+ T cells from blood. All receptors come from a man aged 25 to 45 with type 1 diabetes.

The rearrangement uses TRBV7-2 and TRBJ1-5; maybe TRBD1 (6 bases). V lost 4 bases and J 3 bases, leaving 10 bases between the germline ends. The CDR3 is 14 residues long. Germline CDR1 reads SGHTA; CDR2 reads FQGNSA. The CDR3 coding sequence is TGTGCCAGCAGCTCGACAGGATACAATCAGCCCCAGCATTTT. It yields the protein CASSSTGYNQPQHF.

A few counts support this clone. This chain joins TRBV4-2 and TRBJ2-2; maybe TRBD2 (5 bases). Per the germline V gene, CDR1 is LGHNA and CDR2 is YNFKEQ. V lost 2 bases and J 3 bases, leaving 13 bases between the germline ends. This CDR3 spans 16 amino acids. CDR3 loop: CASSQRGSRDTGELFF. In nucleotides, the CDR3 is TGTGCCAGCAGCCAACGAGGGAGCCGGGACACCGGGGAGCTGTTTTTT.

V gene TRBV19 combines with J gene TRBJ1-2, with D perhaps matching TRBD1 (6 bases). The CDR3 length is 16 residues. Looked up from germline, CDR1 is LNHDA and CDR2 is SQIVND (reference sequence). V lost 6 bases, J lost 2 bases, and 19 bases lay in between. The CDR3 DNA is TGTGCCAGTAGGGGTTTCAGGGGAGCGGAAAACTATGGCTACACCTTC. Protein product: CASRGFRGAENYGYTF.

This chain links TRBV4-2 with TRBJ2-7; 10 bases are a match to TRBD2. CDR3 length equals 16 residues. Looked up from germline, CDR1 is LGHNA and CDR2 is YNFKEQ. The V and J ends lost 1 base and 3 bases, in that order; junction bases with no gene match: 6. CDR3: CASSQGEASGSYEQYF. Written as DNA, the CDR3 is TGTGCCAGCAGCCAAGGTGAGGCTAGCGGGAGCTACGAGCAGTACTTC.

V and J are TRBV7-3 and TRBJ1-1, with D possibly TRBD1 on 5 matching bases. Germline V CDR1 and CDR2: SGHTA, FQGTGA. This CDR3 is built from 14 residues. The germline V and J ends were trimmed by 3 bases and 10 bases, with 18 bases remaining between them. The chain's CDR3 is CASSLAGFLWPAFF. The CDR3 DNA reads as TGTGCCAGCAGCTTGGCAGGGTTTCTGTGGCCAGCTTTCTTT.

There are a few counts of this clone. Written as DNA, the CDR3 is TGCAGCGTTGGGGGAGGGAAAAACATTCAGTACTTC. Translating gives CSVGGGKNIQYF. V is TRBV29-1 and J is TRBJ2-4, with 7 bases fitting TRBD2. This CDR3 has 12 residues. The V gene end was trimmed by 4 bases and the J gene end by 4 bases; junction bases not matched to a gene: 1. CDR1 SQVTM and CDR2 ANQGSEA come from the germline V gene.

The chain joins TRBV7-6 to TRBJ2-3; TRBD2 agrees at 10 bases. V lost 0 bases and J lost 0; bases outside the gene matches: 6. The CDR3 length is 18 residues. CDR1 and CDR2 from the germline V gene are SGHVS and FNYEAQ. The CDR3 sequence is CASSLAVASGGSTDTQYF. CDR3 coding DNA: TGTGCCAGCAGCTTAGCTGTGGCTAGCGGGGGCAGCACAGATACGCAGTATTTT.

This clone occurred a few times. This chain joins TRBV29-1 and TRBJ1-2; D perhaps matches TRBD1 (6 bases). Germline assignment: CDR1 SQVTM and CDR2 ANQGSEA. Trimming removed 0 bases from V and 3 bases from J, with 8 bases in between. The CDR3 length is 13 residues. The CDR3 DNA reads TGCAGCGTTGAAGACAGGGGCGACTATGGCTACACCTTC. Residues: CSVEDRGDYGYTF.

The chain is built from TRBV14 and TRBJ2-3, with D possibly TRBD2 on 7 matching bases. Germline-derived CDR1 and CDR2 are SGHDN and FVKESK. Trimming left V 4 bases short and J 1 base short, with 12 bases between. The CDR3 is made up of 15 amino acids. CDR3 residues: CASSPQGRGTDTQYF. The CDR3 nucleotides are TGTGCCAGCAGCCCCCAGGGGAGGGGCACAGATACGCAGTATTTT.

The CDR3 DNA reads as TGTGCCAGCAGACCTCAGGACAGCTATGGCTACACCTTC. This sequence encodes CASRPQDSYGYTF. The chain couples TRBV28 to TRBJ1-2, with D perhaps TRBD1 (6 bases). Trimming removed 6 bases at V and 4 bases at J, with 12 bases between. CDR1 is MDHEN, CDR2 SYDVKM, per germline. There are 13 residues in the CDR3.